Shown below are 17 T cell receptor beta chains from a single sample sequenced in a study of blood T cells in healthy people across ages. A J-beta primer mix and a sample-barcoded 5' primer were used in a second PCR of about 7 to 11 cycles. In TCRdb, the 5' RACE reads were re-called with MiXCR into one record per CDR3 protein. The table includes 650,000 to 800,000 distinct CDR3 sequences, more than 40% detected once. The sequencing sample was made of blood. These receptors were collected from a man aged 60 to 75 in good health.

The chain carries TRBV20-1 and TRBJ1-5; D possibly corresponds to TRBD1 (6 bases). Trimming cost V 4 bases and J 4 bases, with 17 bases left between them. The germline CDR1 and CDR2 sequences are DFQATT and SNEGSKA (reference sequence). There are 15 residues in the CDR3. The CDR3 DNA is TGCAGTGCTACCCTAGGTGGGGACATGAATCAGCCCCAGCATTTT. Its protein product is CSATLGGDMNQPQHF.

This clonotype is a singleton in its sample. The rearrangement uses TRBV7-2 and TRBJ1-5; TRBD1 matches 10 bases. Germline V gene sequence: CDR1 SGHTA, CDR2 FQGNSA. The junction had 13 bases not matched to a gene; V was cut back by 5 bases and J by 3 bases. The CDR3 runs to 18 residues. The CDR3: CASSPRGRTGGYNQPQHF. DNA for the CDR3: TGTGCCAGCAGCCCAAGGGGTCGGACAGGGGGTTACAATCAGCCCCAGCATTTT.

This chain links TRBV9 with TRBJ1-1, with D maybe TRBD1 (5 bases). Germline V gives CDR1 SGDLS, CDR2 YYNGEE. The CDR3 runs to 15 residues. V was cut by 4 bases and J by 5 bases, with 18 bases left in between. The CDR3 nucleotides read TGTGCCAGCAGCCCACAGATCGGGGGTAGGACTGAAGCTTTCTTT. Amino acid sequence: CASSPQIGGRTEAFF.

This clonotype was counted ten times or more. V is TRBV5-1 and J is TRBJ1-2; D is unresolved. This CDR3 has 13 amino acids. V was trimmed by 4 bases and J by 3 bases, leaving 10 bases between them. Per the germline V gene, CDR1 is SGHRS and CDR2 is YFSETQ. Here the CDR3 reads CASSPGSDYGYTF. As DNA, the CDR3 is TGCGCCAGCAGCCCGGGCTCGGACTATGGCTACACCTTC.

The genes are TRBV7-3 and TRBJ2-4, with D maybe TRBD1 (6 bases). Germline CDR1 is SGHTA and CDR2 is FQGTGA. V was clipped by 6 bases and J by 12 bases, with 27 bases between them. The CDR3 length is 16 residues. The CDR3 nucleotides read TGTGCCAGCAGAAAGGACAGAGTACCCTTCAAAAACTCTCAGTACTTC. Protein product: CASRKDRVPFKNSQYF. The full variable domain, completed using reference TRBV7-3 and TRBJ2-4, is GAGVSQTPSNKVTEKGKYVELRCDPISGHTALYWYRQSLGQGPEFLIYFQGTGAADDSGLPNDRFFAVRPEGSVSTLKIQRTERGDSAVYLCASRKDRVPFKNSQYFGAGTRLSVL.

The rearrangement uses TRBV19 and TRBJ2-6, with no clear D. CDR3 length: 13 amino acids. Trimming took 8 bases from V and 3 from J, leaving 8 bases between them. CDR1 LNHDA and CDR2 SQIVND come from the germline V gene (reference sequence). CDR3 amino acids: CASLVDGANVLTF. Here the CDR3 DNA reads TGTGCCAGTCTGGTGGATGGGGCCAACGTCCTGACTTTC.

The chain combines TRBV5-1 with TRBJ2-1, with 9 bases lining up with TRBD2. The CDR3 is 18 amino acids. Germline V gene data show CDR1 as SGHRS and CDR2 as YFSETQ. V lost 0 bases to trimming and J lost 0 bases; unmatched junction nucleotides: 7. The CDR3 here is CASSLEGRGGHSYNEQFF. In nucleotides, the CDR3 is TGCGCCAGCAGCTTGGAGGGGCGGGGGGGCCACTCCTACAATGAGCAGTTCTTC.

V and J are TRBV3-1 and TRBJ2-5; 7 nucleotides align to TRBD2. CDR1 LGHDT and CDR2 YNNKEL come from the germline V gene (reference sequence). The CDR3 contains 15 residues. Germline trimming cut 6 bases from V and 3 bases from J; bases unmatched to any gene: 10. CDR3 region: CASRGGVEREETQYF. In DNA, the CDR3 is TGTGCCAGCAGGGGAGGGGTAGAAAGGGAAGAGACCCAGTACTTC.

In regard to this clonotype: A much more abundant neighbour one base away suggests this may be a read error. The chain has TRBV20-1 and TRBJ1-1; D call uncertain. Trimming took off 8 bases at V and 3 bases at J, with 13 bases between the two ends. Germline assignment: CDR1 DFQATT and CDR2 SNEGSKA (reference sequence). The CDR3 totals 12 residues. CDR3 protein: CSSRRRDTEAFF. Written as DNA, the CDR3 is TGCAGTAGCCGCCGGAGGGACACTGAAGCTTTCTTT.

This clonotype came up a few times. The V call is TRBV4-1, the J call TRBJ1-2; D is ambiguous. V lost 0 bases and J 0 bases, leaving 8 bases between the germline ends. The CDR3 is 15 amino acids. Germline CDR1 reads MGHRA; CDR2 reads YSYEKL. The CDR3 reads CASSQDLQPNYGYTF. CDR3 in DNA: TGCGCCAGCAGCCAAGATCTCCAGCCTAACTATGGCTACACCTTC.

This chain connects TRBV29-1 to TRBJ2-1; TRBD1 matches 8 bases. CDR3 length: 15 residues. The ends lost 6 bases at V and 2 bases at J; junction bases unmatched: 9. The germline V gene encodes CDR1 SQVTM and CDR2 ANQGSEA. Written as DNA, the CDR3 is TGCAGCGTCGGGGATCGGACAGGGACCTACAATGAGCAGTTCTTC. It codes for CSVGDRTGTYNEQFF.

This clonotype was counted a few times. The rearrangement links TRBV27 to TRBJ2-5, with unresolved D. V was cut by 0 bases and J by 9 bases, with 11 bases left in between. Germline CDR1 is MNHEY and CDR2 is SMNVEV (reference sequence). CDR3 length: 13 residues. Written as DNA, the CDR3 is TGTGCCAGCAGTTTATCACCCCGGCGCGCCCAGTACTTC. Translation: CASSLSPRRAQYF.

The genes are TRBV5-1 and TRBJ2-4; D gene unclear. The J call may be faulty, since TRBJ2-5 better matches the DNA end. Germline V lookup: CDR1 SGHRS, CDR2 YFSETQ. CDR3 length equals 13 residues. DNA for the CDR3: TGCGCCAGCACGGCGTGGGATCAAGAGACCCAGTACTTC. Protein sequence: CASTAWDQETQYF.

The V call is TRBV29-1, the J call TRBJ1-2; TRBD1 matches at 7 bases. V shed 1 base, J shed 8 bases, and the junction held 4 bases outside the gene matches. CDR1 SQVTM and CDR2 ANQGSEA come from the germline V gene. This CDR3 is 12 amino acids long. The CDR3 spells CSVEGDRRGYTF. The CDR3 DNA sequence: TGCAGCGTTGAAGGGGACAGACGAGGCTACACCTTC.

This clonotype was recorded a few times. J is TRBJ1-4 and V is TRBV4-1; 7 bases are shared with TRBD1. The V gene's germline CDR1 is MGHRA and CDR2 YSYEKL. After removal of 2 bases from V and 8 bases from J, the junction contained 8 bases not matched to a gene. The CDR3 consists of 15 residues. CDR3 in DNA: TGCGCCAGCAGCCAAACCGACAGGGCCAAAGAAAAACTGTTTTTT. Encoded protein: CASSQTDRAKEKLFF.

This clonotype has only a few counts. V is TRBV7-2 and J is TRBJ1-1, with a tentative D call TRBD1 (6 bases). V gave up 0 bases and J gave up 4 bases, with 12 bases separating them. The CDR3 extends over 15 amino acids. From germline, CDR1 is SGHTA and CDR2 FQGNSA. The CDR3 region has the DNA TGTGCCAGCAGCTTAGCGGGGGGCTTAGGCACTGAAGCTTTCTTT. Residues: CASSLAGGLGTEAFF.

The V gene is TRBV6-5, the J gene TRBJ2-1, with TRBD1 as a possible D gene (5 bases). Deletions cut 2 bases from V and 5 bases from J, with 25 bases between. In germline, CDR1 is MNHEY, CDR2 SVGAGI. The CDR3 extends over 19 amino acids. The CDR3 region is CASSYGVAGLTLIHNEQFF. CDR3 DNA: TGTGCCAGCAGTTACGGGGTCGCAGGGCTAACCCTCATTCACAATGAGCAGTTCTTC.